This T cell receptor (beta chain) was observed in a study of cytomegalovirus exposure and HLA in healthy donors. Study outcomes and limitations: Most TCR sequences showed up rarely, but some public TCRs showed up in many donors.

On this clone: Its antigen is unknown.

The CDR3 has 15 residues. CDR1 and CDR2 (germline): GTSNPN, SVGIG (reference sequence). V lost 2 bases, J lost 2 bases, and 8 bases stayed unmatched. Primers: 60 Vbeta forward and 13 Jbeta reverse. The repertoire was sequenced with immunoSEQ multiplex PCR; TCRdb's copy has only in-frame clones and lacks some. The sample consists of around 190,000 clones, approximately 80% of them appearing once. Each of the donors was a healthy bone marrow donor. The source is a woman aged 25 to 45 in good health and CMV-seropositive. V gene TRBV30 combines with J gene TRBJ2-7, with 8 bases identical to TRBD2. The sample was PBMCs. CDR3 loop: CAWSPPAGGTYEQYF. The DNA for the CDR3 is TGTGCCTGGAGTCCTCCCGCGGGAGGAACCTACGAGCAGTACTTC. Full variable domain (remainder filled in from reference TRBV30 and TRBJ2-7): SQTIHQWPATLVQPVGSPLSLECTVEGTSNPNLYWYRQAAGRGLQLLFYSVGIGQISSEVPQNLSASRPQDRQFILSSKKLLLSDSGFYLCAWSPPAGGTYEQYFGPGTRLTVT.